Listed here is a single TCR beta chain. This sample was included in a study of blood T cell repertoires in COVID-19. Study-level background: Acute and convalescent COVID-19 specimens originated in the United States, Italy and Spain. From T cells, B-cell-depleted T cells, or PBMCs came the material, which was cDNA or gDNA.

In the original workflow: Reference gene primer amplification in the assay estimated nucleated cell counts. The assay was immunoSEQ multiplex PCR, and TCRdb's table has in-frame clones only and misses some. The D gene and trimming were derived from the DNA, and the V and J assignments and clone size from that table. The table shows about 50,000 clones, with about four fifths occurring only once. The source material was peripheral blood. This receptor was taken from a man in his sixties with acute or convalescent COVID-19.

CDR3 sequence (DNA): TGTGCCAGCAGAGCGACAGGGGGCCGGACTGAAGCTTTCTTT. It encodes CASRATGGRTEAFF. The V gene is TRBV25-1, the J gene TRBJ1-1; 10 bases are shared with TRBD1. The J segment lost 5 bases and the V segment lost 6 bases, leaving 6 bases of the junction unmatched. CDR1 is MGHDK and CDR2 is SYGVNS in the germline V gene. There are 14 residues in the CDR3.